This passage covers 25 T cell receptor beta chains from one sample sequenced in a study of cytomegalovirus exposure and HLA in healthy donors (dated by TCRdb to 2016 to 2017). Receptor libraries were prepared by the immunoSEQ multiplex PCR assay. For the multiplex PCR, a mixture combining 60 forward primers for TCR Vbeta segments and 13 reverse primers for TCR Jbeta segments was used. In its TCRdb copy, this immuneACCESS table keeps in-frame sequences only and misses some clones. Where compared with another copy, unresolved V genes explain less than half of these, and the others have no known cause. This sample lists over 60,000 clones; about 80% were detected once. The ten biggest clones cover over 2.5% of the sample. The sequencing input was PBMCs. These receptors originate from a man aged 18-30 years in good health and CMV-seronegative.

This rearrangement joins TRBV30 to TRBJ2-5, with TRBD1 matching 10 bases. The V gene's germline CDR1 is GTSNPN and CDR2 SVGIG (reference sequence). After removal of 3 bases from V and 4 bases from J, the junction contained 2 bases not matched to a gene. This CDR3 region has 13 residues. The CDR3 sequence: CAWRGDRGETQYF. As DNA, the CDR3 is TGTGCCTGGAGGGGGGACAGGGGAGAGACCCAGTACTTC.

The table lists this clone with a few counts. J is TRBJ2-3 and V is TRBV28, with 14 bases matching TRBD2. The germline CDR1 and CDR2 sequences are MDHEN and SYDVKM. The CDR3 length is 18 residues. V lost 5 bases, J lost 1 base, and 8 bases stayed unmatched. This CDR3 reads CASSLHQGLAGGTDTQYF. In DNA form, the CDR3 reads TGTGCCAGCAGTCTTCACCAGGGACTAGCGGGGGGCACAGATACGCAGTATTTT.

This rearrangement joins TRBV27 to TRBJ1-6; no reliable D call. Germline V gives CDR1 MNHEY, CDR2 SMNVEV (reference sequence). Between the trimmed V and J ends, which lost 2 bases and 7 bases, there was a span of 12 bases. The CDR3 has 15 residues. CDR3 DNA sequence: TGTGCCAGCAGTTTAGACGGGTTACGGAATTCACCCCTCCACTTT. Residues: CASSLDGLRNSPLHF.

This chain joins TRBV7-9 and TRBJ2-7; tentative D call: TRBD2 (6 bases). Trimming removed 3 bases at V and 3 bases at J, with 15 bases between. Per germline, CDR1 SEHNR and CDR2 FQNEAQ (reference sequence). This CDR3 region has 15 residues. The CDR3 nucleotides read TGTGCCAGCAGCTTGCCCACTAGCCCCGACTACGAGCAGTACTTC. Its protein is CASSLPTSPDYEQYF.

The CDR3 nucleotides are TGCGCCACGGGGGTAGTCCAAGAGACCCAGTACTTC. Protein product: CATGVVQETQYF. The V and J genes are TRBV10-2 and TRBJ2-5, with D possibly TRBD2 on 6 matching bases. The CDR3 runs to 12 residues. CDR1 and CDR2 from the germline V gene are WSHSY and SAAADI. V shed 10 bases and J shed 1 base, with 10 bases lying between them.

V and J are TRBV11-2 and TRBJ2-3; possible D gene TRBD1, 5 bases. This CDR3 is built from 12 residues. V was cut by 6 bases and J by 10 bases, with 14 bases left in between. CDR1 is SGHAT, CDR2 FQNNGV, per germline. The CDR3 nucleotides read TGTGCCAGCAGAGAGACAGCCAGTGCGCAGTATTTT. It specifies CASRETASAQYF.

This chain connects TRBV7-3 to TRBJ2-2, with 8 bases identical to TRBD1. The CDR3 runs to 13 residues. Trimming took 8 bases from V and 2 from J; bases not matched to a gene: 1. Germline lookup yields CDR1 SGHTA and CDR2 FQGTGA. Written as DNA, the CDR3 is TGTGCCAGCGGACAGGGCAACACCGGGGAGCTGTTTTTT. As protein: CASGQGNTGELFF.

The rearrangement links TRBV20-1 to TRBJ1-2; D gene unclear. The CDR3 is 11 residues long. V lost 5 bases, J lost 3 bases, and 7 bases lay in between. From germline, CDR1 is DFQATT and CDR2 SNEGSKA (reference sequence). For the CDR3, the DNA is TGCAGTGCTGGCGGAGACTATGGCTACACCTTC. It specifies CSAGGDYGYTF.

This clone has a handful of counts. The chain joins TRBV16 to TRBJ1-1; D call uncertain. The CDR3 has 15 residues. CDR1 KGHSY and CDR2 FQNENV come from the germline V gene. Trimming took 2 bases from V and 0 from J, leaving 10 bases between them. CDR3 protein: CASSQGLGVNTEAFF. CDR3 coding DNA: TGTGCCAGCAGCCAAGGACTTGGGGTGAACACTGAAGCTTTCTTT.

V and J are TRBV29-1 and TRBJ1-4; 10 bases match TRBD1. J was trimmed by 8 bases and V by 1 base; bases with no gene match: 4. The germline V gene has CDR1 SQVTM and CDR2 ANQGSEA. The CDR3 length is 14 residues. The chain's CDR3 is CSVEAGTGVEKLFF. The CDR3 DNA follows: TGCAGCGTTGAAGCCGGGACAGGGGTCGAAAAACTGTTTTTT.

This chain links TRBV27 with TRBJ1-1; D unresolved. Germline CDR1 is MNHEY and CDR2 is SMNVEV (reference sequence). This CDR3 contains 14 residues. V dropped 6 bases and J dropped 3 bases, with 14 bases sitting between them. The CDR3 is CASRTPELHTEAFF. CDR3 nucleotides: TGTGCCAGCAGAACGCCGGAGTTACACACTGAAGCTTTCTTT.

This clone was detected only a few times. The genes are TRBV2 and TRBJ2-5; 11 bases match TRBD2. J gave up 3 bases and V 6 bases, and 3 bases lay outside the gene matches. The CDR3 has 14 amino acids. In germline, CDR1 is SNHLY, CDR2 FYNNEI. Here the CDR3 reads CASRATSGEETQYF. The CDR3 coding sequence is TGTGCCAGCAGGGCGACTAGCGGGGAAGAGACCCAGTACTTC.

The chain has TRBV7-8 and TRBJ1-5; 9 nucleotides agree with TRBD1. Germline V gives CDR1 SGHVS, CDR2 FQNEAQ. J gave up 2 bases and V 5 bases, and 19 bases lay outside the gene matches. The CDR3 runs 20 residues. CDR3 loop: CASSPRPLGTGRVGNQPQHF. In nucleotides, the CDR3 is TGTGCCAGCAGCCCGCGCCCCCTGGGGACAGGGCGGGTCGGCAATCAGCCCCAGCATTTT.

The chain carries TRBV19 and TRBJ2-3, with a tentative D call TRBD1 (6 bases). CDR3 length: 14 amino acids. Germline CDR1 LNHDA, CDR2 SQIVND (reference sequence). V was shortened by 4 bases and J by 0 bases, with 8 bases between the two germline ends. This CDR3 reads CASSKGESTDTQYF. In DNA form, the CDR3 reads TGTGCCAGTAGTAAGGGGGAGAGCACAGATACGCAGTATTTT. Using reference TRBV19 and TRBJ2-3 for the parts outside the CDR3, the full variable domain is DGGITQSPKYLFRKEGQNVTLSCEQNLNHDAMYWYRQDPGQGLRLIYYSQIVNDFQKGDIAEGYSVSREKKESFPLTVTSAQKNPTAFYLCASSKGESTDTQYFGPGTRLTVL.

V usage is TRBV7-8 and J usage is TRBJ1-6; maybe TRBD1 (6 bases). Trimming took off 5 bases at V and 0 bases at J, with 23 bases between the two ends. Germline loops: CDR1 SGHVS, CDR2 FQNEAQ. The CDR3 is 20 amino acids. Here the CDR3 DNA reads TGTGCCAGCAGCGTACTTTCCGGGACACCGGGGAGCTCCTATAATTCACCCCTCCACTTT. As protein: CASSVLSGTPGSSYNSPLHF.

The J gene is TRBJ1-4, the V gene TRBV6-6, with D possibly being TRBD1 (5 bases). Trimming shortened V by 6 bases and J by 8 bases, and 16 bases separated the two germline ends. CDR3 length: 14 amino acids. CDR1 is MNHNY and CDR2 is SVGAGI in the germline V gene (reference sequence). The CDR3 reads CASSPPREGEKLFF. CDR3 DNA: TGTGCCAGCAGCCCCCCCAGGGAGGGCGAAAAACTGTTTTTT.

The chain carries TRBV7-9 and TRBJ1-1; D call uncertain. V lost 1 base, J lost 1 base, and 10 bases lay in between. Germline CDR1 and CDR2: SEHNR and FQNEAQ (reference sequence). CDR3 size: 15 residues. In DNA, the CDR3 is TGTGCCAGCAGCTTAGGAGGAGCGGCGAACACTGAAGCTTTCTTT. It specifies CASSLGGAANTEAFF.

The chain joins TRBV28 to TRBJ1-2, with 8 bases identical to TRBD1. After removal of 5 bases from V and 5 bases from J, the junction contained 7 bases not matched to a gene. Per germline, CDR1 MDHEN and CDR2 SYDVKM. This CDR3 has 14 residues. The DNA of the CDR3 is TGTGCCAGCAGTCTTACACAGGGGGAGTATGGCTACACCTTC. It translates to CASSLTQGEYGYTF.

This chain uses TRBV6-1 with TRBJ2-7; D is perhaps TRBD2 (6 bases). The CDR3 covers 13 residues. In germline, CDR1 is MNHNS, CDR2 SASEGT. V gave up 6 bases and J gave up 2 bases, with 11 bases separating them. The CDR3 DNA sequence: TGTGCCAGCAGCCACGGGGGTACCTACGAGCAGTACGTC. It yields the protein CASSHGGTYEQYV.

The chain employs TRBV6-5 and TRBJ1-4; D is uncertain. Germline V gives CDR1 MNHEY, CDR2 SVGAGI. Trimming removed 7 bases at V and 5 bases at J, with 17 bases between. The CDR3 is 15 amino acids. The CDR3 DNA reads TGTGCCAGCACCAAGGGCCGGGCGGGGAATGAAAAACTGTTTTTT. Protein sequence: CASTKGRAGNEKLFF.

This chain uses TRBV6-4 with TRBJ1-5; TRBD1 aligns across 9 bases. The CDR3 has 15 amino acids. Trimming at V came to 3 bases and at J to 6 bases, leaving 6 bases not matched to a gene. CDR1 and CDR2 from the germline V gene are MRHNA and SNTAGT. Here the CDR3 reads CASSEGTGIGQPQHF. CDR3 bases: TGTGCCAGCAGTGAGGGGACAGGGATAGGTCAGCCCCAGCATTTT.

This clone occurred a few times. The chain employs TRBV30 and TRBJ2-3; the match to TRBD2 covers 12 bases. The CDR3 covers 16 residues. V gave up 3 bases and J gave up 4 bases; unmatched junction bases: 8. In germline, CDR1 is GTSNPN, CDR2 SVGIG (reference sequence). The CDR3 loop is CAWSELAGGPSDTQYF. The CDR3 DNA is TGTGCCTGGAGCGAGCTAGCGGGGGGGCCGTCAGATACGCAGTATTTT.

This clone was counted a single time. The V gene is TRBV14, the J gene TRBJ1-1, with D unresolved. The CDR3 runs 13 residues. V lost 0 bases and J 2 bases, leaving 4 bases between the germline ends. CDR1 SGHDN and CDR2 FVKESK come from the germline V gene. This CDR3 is CASSQDLNTEAFF. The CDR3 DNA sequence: TGTGCCAGCAGCCAAGATTTAAACACTGAAGCTTTCTTT.

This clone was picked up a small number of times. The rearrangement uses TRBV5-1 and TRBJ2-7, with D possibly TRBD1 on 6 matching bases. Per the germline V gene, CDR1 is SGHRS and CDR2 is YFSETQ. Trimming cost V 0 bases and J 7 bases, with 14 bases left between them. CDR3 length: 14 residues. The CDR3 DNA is TGCGCCAGCAGCTTGGCCGAACAGGGTGAGGAGCAGTACGTC. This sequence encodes CASSLAEQGEEQYV.

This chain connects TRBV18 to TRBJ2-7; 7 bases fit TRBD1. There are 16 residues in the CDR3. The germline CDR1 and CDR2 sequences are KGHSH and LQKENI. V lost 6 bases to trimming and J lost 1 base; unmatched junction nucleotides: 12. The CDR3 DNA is TGTGCCAGCTCTGCCCTGTTAGGGGGCGGTTCCTACGAGCAGTACTTC. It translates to CASSALLGGGSYEQYF.